This T cell receptor beta chain is from a study of regulatory T cells in long-lasting Graves disease. Time point in this sample: newly diagnosed GD, antithyroid drugs for less than 3 months. RNA extracted from PBMCs served as the sequencing template. With respect to this clonotype: What it binds is unknown. One junction end disagrees with the germline gene, perhaps due to a read error.

Study conclusions and caveats: TCR diversity was lower in persistent Graves' patients than in newly diagnosed ones.

CDR3 length: 14 residues. CDR1 and CDR2 (germline): SGHAT, FQNNGV. Arm-PCR with iRepertoire HTBI primers amplified the CDR3 regions for these TCR beta libraries. In TCRdb, the multiplex PCR reads were re-called with MiXCR into one record per CDR3 protein. The sample includes about 460,000 distinct CDR3 sequences, around 15% of them seen just once. These data also featured in a second study, about T cells in Graves' hyperthyroidism and ophthalmopathy.

The rearrangement links TRBV11-2 to TRBJ2-1; D is possibly TRBD1 or TRBD2 (5 bases each). The sequence derives from a woman in her 50s with Graves disease. Sequences were derived from peripheral blood mononuclear cells (PBMCs), sampled at new diagnosis, from a patient treated with antithyroid drugs. The CDR3 DNA is TGTGCCAGCAGCTGGGACGGCTCCTACTATGAGCGGTTCTTC. It codes for CASSWDGSYYERFF.